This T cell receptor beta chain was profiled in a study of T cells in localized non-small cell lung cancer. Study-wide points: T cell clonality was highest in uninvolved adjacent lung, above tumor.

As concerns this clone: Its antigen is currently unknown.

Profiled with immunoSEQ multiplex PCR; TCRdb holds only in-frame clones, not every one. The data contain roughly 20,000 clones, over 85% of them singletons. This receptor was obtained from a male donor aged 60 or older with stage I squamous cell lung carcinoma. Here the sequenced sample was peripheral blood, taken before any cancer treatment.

CDR3 DNA: TGTGCCAGTAGTATAGGACGGTGGGGGGGAACGGCGGTGGGGCAGCCCCAGCATTTT. This sequence encodes CASSIGRWGGTAVGQPQHF. This chain uses TRBV19 with TRBJ1-5; tentative D call: TRBD1 (5 bases). V lost 1 base to trimming and J lost 7 bases, with 26 bases between them. The CDR3 covers 19 residues. Germline V CDR1 and CDR2: LNHDA, SQIVND (reference sequence). The full variable domain, rest sourced from reference TRBV19 and TRBJ1-5, is DGGITQSPKYLFRKEGQNVTLSCEQNLNHDAMYWYRQDPGQGLRLIYYSQIVNDFQKGDIAEGYSVSREKKESFPLTVTSAQKNPTAFYLCASSIGRWGGTAVGQPQHFGDGTRLSIL.